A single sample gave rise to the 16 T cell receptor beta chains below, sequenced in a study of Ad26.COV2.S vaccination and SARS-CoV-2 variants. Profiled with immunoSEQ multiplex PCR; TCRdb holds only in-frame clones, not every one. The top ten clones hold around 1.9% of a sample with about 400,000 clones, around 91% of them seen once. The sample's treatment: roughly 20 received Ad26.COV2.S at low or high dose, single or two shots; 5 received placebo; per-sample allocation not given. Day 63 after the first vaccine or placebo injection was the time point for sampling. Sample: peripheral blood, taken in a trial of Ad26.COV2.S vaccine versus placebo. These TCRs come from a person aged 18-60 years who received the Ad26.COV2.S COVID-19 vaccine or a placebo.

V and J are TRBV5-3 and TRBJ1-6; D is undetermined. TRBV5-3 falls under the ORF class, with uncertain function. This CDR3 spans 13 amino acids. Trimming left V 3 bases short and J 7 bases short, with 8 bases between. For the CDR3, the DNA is TGTGCCAGAAGCTCGGGGTCAAATTCACCCCTCCACTTT. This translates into CARSSGSNSPLHF.

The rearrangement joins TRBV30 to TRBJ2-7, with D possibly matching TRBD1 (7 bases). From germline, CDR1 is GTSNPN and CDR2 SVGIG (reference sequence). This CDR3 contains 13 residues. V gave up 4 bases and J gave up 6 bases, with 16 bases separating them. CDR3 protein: CAWTGQARGEQYF. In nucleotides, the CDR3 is TGTGCCTGGACAGGACAGGCGCGGGGCGAGCAGTACTTC.

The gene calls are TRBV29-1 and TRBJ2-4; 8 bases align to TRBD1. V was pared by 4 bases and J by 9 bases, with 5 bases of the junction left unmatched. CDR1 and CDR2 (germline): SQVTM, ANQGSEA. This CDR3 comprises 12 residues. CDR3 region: CSVGQGFGIQYF. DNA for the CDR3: TGCAGCGTTGGACAGGGGTTTGGCATTCAGTACTTC.

The CDR3 sequence: CASSLGQEETQYF. CDR3 nucleotide sequence: TGTGCCAGCAGCTTGGGACAAGAAGAGACCCAGTACTTC. This chain uses TRBV5-4 with TRBJ2-5; D is unclear. This CDR3 is built from 13 residues. Deletions cut 0 bases from V and 3 bases from J, with 6 bases between. Germline CDR1 is SGHNT and CDR2 is YYREEE (reference sequence). The complete variable domain, with remaining parts taken from reference TRBV5-4 and TRBJ2-5, reads ETGVTQSPTHLIKTRGQQVTLRCSSQSGHNTVSWYQQALGQGPQFIFQYYREEENGRGNFPPRFSGLQFPNYSSELNVNALELDDSALYLCASSLGQEETQYFGPGTRLLVL.

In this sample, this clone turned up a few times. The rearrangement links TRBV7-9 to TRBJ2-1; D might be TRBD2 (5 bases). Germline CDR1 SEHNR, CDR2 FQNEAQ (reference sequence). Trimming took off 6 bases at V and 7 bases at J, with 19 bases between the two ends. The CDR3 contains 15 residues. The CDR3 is CASRLAAGEGNEQFF. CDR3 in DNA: TGTGCCAGCAGGCTCGCGGCCGGGGAAGGAAATGAGCAGTTCTTC.

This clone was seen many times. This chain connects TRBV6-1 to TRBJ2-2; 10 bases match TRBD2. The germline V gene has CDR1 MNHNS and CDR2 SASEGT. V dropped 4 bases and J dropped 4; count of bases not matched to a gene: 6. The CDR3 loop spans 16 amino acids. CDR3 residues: CASSGLAGEATGELFF. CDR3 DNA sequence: TGTGCCAGCAGTGGGCTAGCGGGAGAGGCCACCGGGGAGCTGTTTTTT.

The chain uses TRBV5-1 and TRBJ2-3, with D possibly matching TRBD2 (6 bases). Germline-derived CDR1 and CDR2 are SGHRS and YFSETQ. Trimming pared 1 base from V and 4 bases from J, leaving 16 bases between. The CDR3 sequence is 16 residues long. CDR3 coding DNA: TGCGCCAGCAGCTTGAACTCCCCGGGAGTAGCAGATACGCAGTATTTT. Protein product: CASSLNSPGVADTQYF. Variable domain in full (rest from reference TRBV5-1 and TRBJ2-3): KAGVTQTPRYLIKTRGQQVTLSCSPISGHRSVSWYQQTPGQGLQFLFEYFSETQRNKGNFPGRFSGRQFSNSRSEMNVSTLELGDSALYLCASSLNSPGVADTQYFGPGTRLTVL.

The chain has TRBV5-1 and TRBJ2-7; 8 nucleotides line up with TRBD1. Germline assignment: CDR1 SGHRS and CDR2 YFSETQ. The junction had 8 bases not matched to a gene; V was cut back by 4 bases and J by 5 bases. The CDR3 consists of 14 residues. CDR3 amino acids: CASSPRGQGHEQYF. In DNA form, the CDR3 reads TGCGCCAGCAGCCCCCGAGGACAGGGTCACGAGCAGTACTTC. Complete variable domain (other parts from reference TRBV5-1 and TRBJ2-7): KAGVTQTPRYLIKTRGQQVTLSCSPISGHRSVSWYQQTPGQGLQFLFEYFSETQRNKGNFPGRFSGRQFSNSRSEMNVSTLELGDSALYLCASSPRGQGHEQYFGPGTRLTVT.

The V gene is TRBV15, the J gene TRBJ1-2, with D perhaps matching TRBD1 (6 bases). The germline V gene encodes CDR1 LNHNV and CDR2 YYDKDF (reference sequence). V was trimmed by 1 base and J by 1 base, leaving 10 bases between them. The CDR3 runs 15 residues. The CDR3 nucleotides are TGTGCCACCAGCAGAGTTGGGGACAATAACTATGGCTACACCTTC. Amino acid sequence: CATSRVGDNNYGYTF.

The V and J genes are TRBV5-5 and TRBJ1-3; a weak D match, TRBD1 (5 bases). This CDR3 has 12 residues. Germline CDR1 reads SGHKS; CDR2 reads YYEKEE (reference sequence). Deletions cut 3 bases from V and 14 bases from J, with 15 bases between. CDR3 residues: CASSSDPGPVYF. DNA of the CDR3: TGTGCCAGCAGCTCAGACCCGGGGCCAGTATATTTT.

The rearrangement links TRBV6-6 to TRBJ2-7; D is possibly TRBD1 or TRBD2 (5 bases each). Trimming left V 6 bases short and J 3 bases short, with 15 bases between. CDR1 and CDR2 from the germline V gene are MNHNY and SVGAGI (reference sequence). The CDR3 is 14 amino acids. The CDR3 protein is CASRGRGYNYEQYF. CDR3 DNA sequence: TGTGCCAGCAGGGGACGGGGCTACAACTACGAGCAGTACTTC.

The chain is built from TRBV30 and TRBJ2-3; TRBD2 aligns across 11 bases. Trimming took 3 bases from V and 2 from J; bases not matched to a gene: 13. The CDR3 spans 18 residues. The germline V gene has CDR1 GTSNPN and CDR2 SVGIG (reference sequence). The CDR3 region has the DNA TGTGCCTGGAGCCAATCGAATAGCGGGAGGGGACCCACAGATACGCAGTATTTT. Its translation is CAWSQSNSGRGPTDTQYF.

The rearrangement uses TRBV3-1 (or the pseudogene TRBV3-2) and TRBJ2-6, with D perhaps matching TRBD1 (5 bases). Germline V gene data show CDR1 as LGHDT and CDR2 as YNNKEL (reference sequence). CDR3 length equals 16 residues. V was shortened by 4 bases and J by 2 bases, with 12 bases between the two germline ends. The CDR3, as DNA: TGTGCCAGCAGCCTTTACCAGGGCACTGGGGCCAACGTCCTGACTTTC. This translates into CASSLYQGTGANVLTF.

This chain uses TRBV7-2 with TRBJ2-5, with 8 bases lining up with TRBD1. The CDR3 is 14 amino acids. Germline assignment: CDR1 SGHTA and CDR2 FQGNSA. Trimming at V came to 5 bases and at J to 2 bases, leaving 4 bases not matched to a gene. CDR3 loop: CASSVDRAQETQYF. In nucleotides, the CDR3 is TGTGCCAGCAGCGTGGACAGGGCTCAAGAGACCCAGTACTTC. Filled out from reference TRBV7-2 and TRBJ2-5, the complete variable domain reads GAGVSQSPSNKVTEKGKDVELRCDPISGHTALYWYRQSLGQGLEFLIYFQGNSAPDKSGLPSDRFSAERTGGSVSTLTIQRTQQEDSAVYLCASSVDRAQETQYFGPGTRLLVL.

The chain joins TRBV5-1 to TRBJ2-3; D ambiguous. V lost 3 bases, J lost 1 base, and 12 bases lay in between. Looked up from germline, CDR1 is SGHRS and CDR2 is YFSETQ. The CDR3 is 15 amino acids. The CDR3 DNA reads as TGCGCCAGCAGCTGGTCGATTCTAGGCACAGATACGCAGTATTTT. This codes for CASSWSILGTDTQYF.

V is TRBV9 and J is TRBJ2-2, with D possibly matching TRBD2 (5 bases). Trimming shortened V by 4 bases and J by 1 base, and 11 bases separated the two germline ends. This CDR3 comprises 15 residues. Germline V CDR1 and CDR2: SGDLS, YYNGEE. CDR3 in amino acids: CASSPSGRNTGELFF. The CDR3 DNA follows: TGTGCCAGCAGCCCGAGCGGCAGGAACACCGGGGAGCTGTTTTTT.